This is a list of T cell receptor beta chains from one sample in a study of blood T cell repertoires in COVID-19. The method was immunoSEQ multiplex PCR; TCRdb's version includes in-frame clones alone and lacks a portion of them. This repertoire shows approximately 300,000 clones, roughly 87% found once; its top ten account for approximately 5%. Sample: PBMCs or T cells enriched from blood (not recorded which). These receptors were collected from a woman aged 25 to 45 who had recovered from COVID-19. The CDR3 runs from the conserved cysteine through the conserved F or W. A D gene is named only where the DNA matches it firmly. Not every row has a clone size; where given, it reads once, few, many or a size class.

D gene | J gene | V gene | clone size | CDR3 protein | CDR3 DNA
- | TRBJ2-3 | TRBV4-1 | few | CASSQEASNRVRTDTQYF | TGCGCCAGCAGCCAAGAAGCTTCTAACAGGGTCCGCACAGATACGCAGTATTTT
TRBD1 | TRBJ1-2 | TRBV19 | - | CASSILQGSGYTF | TGTGCCAGTAGTATACTACAGGGGTCTGGCTACACCTTC
- | TRBJ1-5 | TRBV19 | - | CASSPLGGSNQPQHF | TGTGCCAGTAGCCCCCTCGGCGGTAGCAATCAGCCCCAGCATTTT
- | TRBJ1-1 | TRBV21-1 | - | CASSKYKDREMNTEAFF | TGTGCCAGCAGCAAATATAAGGACAGGGAAATGAACACTGAAGCTTTCTTT
- | TRBJ1-1 | TRBV19 | - | CASTTGSTEAFF | TGTGCCAGTACCACAGGGTCCACTGAAGCTTTCTTT
TRBD2 | TRBJ2-1 | TRBV9 | - | CASSVGASGGIEQFF | TGTGCCAGCAGCGTAGGTGCTAGCGGGGGGATTGAGCAGTTCTTC
- | TRBJ1-4 | TRBV21-1 | - | CASSEGNEKLFF | TGTGCCAGCAGCGAGGGTAATGAAAAACTGTTTTTT
- | TRBJ1-1 | TRBV3-1/TRBV3-2 | - | CASSQSLGGGTEAFF | TGTGCCAGCAGCCAATCTCTAGGGGGGGGCACTGAAGCTTTCTTT
- | TRBJ2-7 | TRBV10-3 | - | CASNDRGDRYYEQYF | TGTGCCTCAAACGACCGGGGGGACAGGTACTACGAGCAGTACTTC
- | TRBJ1-4 | TRBV2 | - | CATSGGTNEKLFF | TGTGCCACTAGCGGCGGGACTAATGAAAAACTGTTTTTT
TRBD1 | TRBJ1-1 | TRBV7-8 | - | CASRQGARAMNTEAFF | TGTGCCAGCAGACAGGGGGCGCGGGCGATGAACACTGAAGCTTTCTTT
TRBD1 | TRBJ1-1 | TRBV10-3 | once | CAISERGGSAFF | TGTGCCATCAGTGAGAGAGGGGGCTCAGCTTTCTTT
- | TRBJ1-2 | TRBV4-2 | - | CASSPSQTGANYGYTF | TGTGCCAGCAGCCCCTCCCAAACCGGGGCTAACTATGGCTACACCTTC
- | TRBJ1-3 | TRBV2 | few | CASSALTSSGNTIYF | TGTGCCAGCAGCGCCCTTACCAGCTCTGGAAACACCATATATTTT
- | TRBJ1-3 | TRBV5-1 | - | CASSLEVALRGAGNTIYF | TGCGCCAGCAGCTTGGAGGTAGCCCTCAGGGGTGCAGGAAACACCATATATTTT
- | TRBJ2-5 | TRBV5-1 | - | CASSLEAFGETQYF | TGCGCCAGCAGCTTGGAAGCATTCGGGGAGACCCAGTACTTC
TRBD2 | TRBJ2-2 | TRBV7-8 | - | CASSSVVGLAGGPGTGELFF | TGTGCCAGCAGCTCGGTGGTGGGACTAGCGGGGGGGCCGGGCACCGGGGAGCTGTTTTTT
TRBD1 | TRBJ1-1 | TRBV5-4 | - | CASNRGQSTEAFF | TGTGCCTCGAACAGGGGGCAGAGCACTGAAGCTTTCTTT
- | TRBJ1-1 | TRBV29-1 | - | CSVEGASGTEAFF | TGCAGCGTTGAAGGGGCCTCCGGAACTGAAGCTTTCTTT
TRBD1 | TRBJ1-2 | TRBV3-1/TRBV3-2 | - | CASSQETGIYGYTF | TGTGCCAGCAGCCAAGAGACAGGGATCTATGGCTACACCTTC
TRBD1 | TRBJ2-4 | TRBV2 | - | CASSEATGGGNIQYF | TGTGCCAGCAGTGAAGCGACAGGGGGTGGAAACATTCAGTACTTC
- | TRBJ1-1 | TRBV30 | - | CAGTVNTEAFF | TGTGCCGGGACGGTGAACACTGAAGCTTTCTTT
- | TRBJ1-3 | TRBV9 | - | CASSARDSGAAGNTIYF | TGTGCCAGCAGCGCCCGGGACTCTGGGGCGGCTGGAAACACCATATATTTT
TRBD1 | TRBJ2-1 | TRBV7-2 | - | CASSGGTGVYNEQFF | TGTGCCAGCAGCGGCGGGACAGGGGTCTACAATGAGCAGTTCTTC
- | TRBJ2-1 | TRBV10-3 | - | CAISGRGLNEQFF | TGTGCCATCAGTGGGAGGGGGCTAAATGAGCAGTTCTTC
TRBD2 | TRBJ2-1 | TRBV9 | once | CASSPSGSSYNEQFF | TGTGCCAGCAGCCCTAGCGGTAGCTCCTACAATGAGCAGTTCTTC
- | TRBJ1-2 | TRBV10-3 | - | CAISPGQGTYGYTF | TGTGCCATCAGCCCAGGGCAGGGGACCTATGGCTACACCTTC
- | TRBJ2-5 | TRBV4-2 | few | CASSQESSSGAETQYF | TGTGCCAGCAGCCAAGAGTCTAGCTCAGGGGCAGAGACCCAGTACTTC
- | TRBJ1-3 | TRBV7-9 | - | CASSSPTGIAGNTIYF | TGTGCCAGCAGCTCGCCCACAGGGATAGCGGGAAACACCATATATTTT
TRBD1 | TRBJ1-6 | TRBV7-2 | - | CASSKPTGNNSPLHF | TGTGCCAGCAGCAAGCCGACAGGGAACAATTCACCCCTCCACTTT
TRBD1 | TRBJ1-2 | TRBV6-5 | - | CASSYTRTGAYGYTF | TGTGCCAGCAGTTACACAAGGACAGGGGCTTATGGCTACACCTTC
- | TRBJ2-3 | TRBV5-6 | - | CASSLDLRTATDTQYF | TGTGCCAGCAGCTTGGATCTTCGGACAGCCACAGATACGCAGTATTTT
- | TRBJ1-2 | TRBV7-9 | - | CASSVGQTLYGYTF | TGTGCCAGCAGCGTGGGACAAACCCTCTATGGCTACACCTTC
- | TRBJ2-5 | TRBV5-1 | - | CASSLALRETQYF | TGCGCCAGCAGCTTGGCCTTGAGAGAGACCCAGTACTTC
TRBD1 | TRBJ2-7 | TRBV5-4 | - | CASSRGQGSSYEQYF | TGTGCCAGCAGCCGGGGACAGGGCAGCTCCTACGAGCAGTACTTC